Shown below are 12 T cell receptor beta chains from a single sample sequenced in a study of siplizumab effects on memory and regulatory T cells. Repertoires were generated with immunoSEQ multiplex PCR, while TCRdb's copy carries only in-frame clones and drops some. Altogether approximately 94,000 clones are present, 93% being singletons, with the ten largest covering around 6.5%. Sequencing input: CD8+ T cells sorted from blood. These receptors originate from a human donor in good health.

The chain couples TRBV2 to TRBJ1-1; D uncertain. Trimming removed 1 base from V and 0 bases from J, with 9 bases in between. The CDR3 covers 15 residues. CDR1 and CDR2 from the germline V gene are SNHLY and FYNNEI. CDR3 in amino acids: CASSEVEPLNTEAFF. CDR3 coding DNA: TGTGCCAGCAGTGAAGTGGAACCCTTGAACACTGAAGCTTTCTTT.

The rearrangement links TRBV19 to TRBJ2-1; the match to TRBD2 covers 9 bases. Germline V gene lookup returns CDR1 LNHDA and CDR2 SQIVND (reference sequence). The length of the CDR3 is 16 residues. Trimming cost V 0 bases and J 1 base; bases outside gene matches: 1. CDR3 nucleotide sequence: TGTGCCAGTAGTATAGATGCGGGAGGGTCCTACAATGAGCAGTTCTTC. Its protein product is CASSIDAGGSYNEQFF.

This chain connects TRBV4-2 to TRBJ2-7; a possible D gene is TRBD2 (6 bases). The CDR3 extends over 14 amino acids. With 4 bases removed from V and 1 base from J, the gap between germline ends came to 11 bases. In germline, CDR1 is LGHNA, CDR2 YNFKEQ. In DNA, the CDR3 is TGTGCCAGCAGCCCCGGACTATTTTCCTACGAGCAGTACTTC. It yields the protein CASSPGLFSYEQYF.

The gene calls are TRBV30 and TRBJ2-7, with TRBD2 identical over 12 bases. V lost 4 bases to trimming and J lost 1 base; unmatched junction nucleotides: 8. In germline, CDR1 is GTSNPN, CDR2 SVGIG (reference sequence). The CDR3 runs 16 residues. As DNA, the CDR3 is TGTGCCTGGACCCGGACTAGCGGGGTTGGTTCCTACGAGCAGTACTTC. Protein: CAWTRTSGVGSYEQYF.

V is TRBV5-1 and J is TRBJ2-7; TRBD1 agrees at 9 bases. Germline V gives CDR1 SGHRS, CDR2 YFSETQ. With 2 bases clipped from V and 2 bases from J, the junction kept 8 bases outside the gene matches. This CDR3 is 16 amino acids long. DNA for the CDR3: TGCGCCAGCAGCTTAACCCCGGGACAGGGAGCCTACGAGCAGTACTTC. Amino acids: CASSLTPGQGAYEQYF.

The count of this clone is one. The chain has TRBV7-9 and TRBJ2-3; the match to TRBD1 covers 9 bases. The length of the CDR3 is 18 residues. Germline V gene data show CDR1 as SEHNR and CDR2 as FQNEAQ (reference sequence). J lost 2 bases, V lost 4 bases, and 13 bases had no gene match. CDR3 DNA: TGTGCCAGCAGCTCAAGTCCCGGGACAGGGTCCTACACAGATACGCAGTATTTT. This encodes CASSSSPGTGSYTDTQYF.

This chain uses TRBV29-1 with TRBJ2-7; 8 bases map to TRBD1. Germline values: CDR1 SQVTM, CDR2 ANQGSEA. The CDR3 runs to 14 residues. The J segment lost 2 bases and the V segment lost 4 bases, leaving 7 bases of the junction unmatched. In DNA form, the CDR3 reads TGCAGCGTTGGCCAGGACAGGGAAGCCTACGAGCAGTACTTC. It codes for CSVGQDREAYEQYF.

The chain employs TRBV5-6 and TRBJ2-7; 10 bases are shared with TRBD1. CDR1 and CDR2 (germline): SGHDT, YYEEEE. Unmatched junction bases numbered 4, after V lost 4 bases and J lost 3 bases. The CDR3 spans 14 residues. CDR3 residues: CASSQGQGDYEQYF. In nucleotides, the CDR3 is TGTGCCAGCAGCCAAGGACAGGGGGACTACGAGCAGTACTTC.

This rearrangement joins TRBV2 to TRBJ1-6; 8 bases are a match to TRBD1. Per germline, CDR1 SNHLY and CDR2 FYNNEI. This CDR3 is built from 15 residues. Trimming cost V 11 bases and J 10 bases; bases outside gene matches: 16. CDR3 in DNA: TGTGCCGGGAAGAAAGAACAGGGGGTACGGTCACCCCTCCACTTT. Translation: CAGKKEQGVRSPLHF.

CDR3 bases: TGTGCCAGCAGTTTATACGGCCAGGGGGCCCCCTACGAGCAGTACTTC. This codes for CASSLYGQGAPYEQYF. The chain carries TRBV28 and TRBJ2-7; TRBD1 agrees at 8 bases. This CDR3 comprises 16 residues. V lost 1 base and J lost 2; bases outside the gene matches: 7. Looked up from germline, CDR1 is MDHEN and CDR2 is SYDVKM.

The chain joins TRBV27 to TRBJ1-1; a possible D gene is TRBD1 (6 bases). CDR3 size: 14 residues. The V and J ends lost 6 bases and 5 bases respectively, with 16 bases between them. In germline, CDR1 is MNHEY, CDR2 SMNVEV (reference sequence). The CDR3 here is CASSHRGGLTEAFF. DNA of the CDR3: TGTGCCAGCAGCCATAGGGGGGGGCTGACTGAAGCTTTCTTT.

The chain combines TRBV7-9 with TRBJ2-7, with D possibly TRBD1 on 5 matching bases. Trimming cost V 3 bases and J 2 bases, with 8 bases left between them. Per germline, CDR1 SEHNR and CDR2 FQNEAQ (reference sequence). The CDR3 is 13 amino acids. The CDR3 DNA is TGTGCCAGCAGCTTTGACAGTCCCTACGAGCAGTACTTC. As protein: CASSFDSPYEQYF.